The 17 T cell receptor beta chains below were found in one sample sequenced in a study of T cell repertoires in cytomegalovirus infection. Via MiXCR, TCRdb re-called the reads, giving one row per CDR3 protein. The sample has approximately 500,000 distinct CDR3 sequences; about a quarter are singletons. Source material: PBMCs. Source of these receptors: a human donor in good health (CMV status not recorded). Some clones in this sample may be carry-over from other donors' samples.

V usage is TRBV11-2 and J usage is TRBJ1-3; D gene ambiguous. Germline V gives CDR1 SGHAT, CDR2 FQNNGV. The CDR3 has 15 residues. Trimming removed 2 bases at V and 4 bases at J, with 12 bases between. DNA of the CDR3: TGTGCCAGCAGCTTACGGGTCGGTACAGGAAACACCATATATTTT. Translated, it gives CASSLRVGTGNTIYF.

This chain joins TRBV14 and TRBJ2-2, with D uncertain. Looked up from germline, CDR1 is SGHDN and CDR2 is FVKESK. The CDR3 is made up of 13 amino acids. V lost 6 bases, J lost 5 bases, and 10 bases lay in between. Written as DNA, the CDR3 is TGTGCCAGCAGTCGTGGGTTGACCGGGGAGCTGTTTTTT. Translated: CASSRGLTGELFF. The entire variable domain, with the rest obtained from reference TRBV14 and TRBJ2-2, is as follows: EAGVTQFPSHSVIEKGQTVTLRCDPISGHDNLYWYRRVMGKEIKFLLHFVKESKQDESGMPNNRFLAERTGGTYSTLKVQPAELEDSGVYFCASSRGLTGELFFGEGSRLTVL.

This clonotype occurred many times. CDR3 bases: TGTGCCAGCAGCTTAGCCCCCGGGACTAAGCACAATGAGCAGTTCTTC. The encoded protein is CASSLAPGTKHNEQFF. V and J are TRBV7-9 and TRBJ2-1; 7 positions match TRBD2. This CDR3 is built from 16 residues. After removal of 0 bases from V and 5 bases from J, the junction contained 7 bases not matched to a gene. Germline V gives CDR1 SEHNR, CDR2 FQNEAQ (reference sequence).

This chain joins TRBV5-1 and TRBJ2-5; D possibly corresponds to TRBD1 (6 bases). V was shortened by 0 bases and J by 4 bases, with 16 bases between the two germline ends. The CDR3 is 16 residues long. Per germline, CDR1 SGHRS and CDR2 YFSETQ. The CDR3 DNA reads as TGCGCCAGCAGCTTGGGGGGGCTCTCCGGGACAGAGACCCAGTACTTC. Amino acid sequence: CASSLGGLSGTETQYF.

This chain uses TRBV6-6 with TRBJ2-2; no clear D. The CDR3 extends over 14 amino acids. Trimming took off 0 bases at V and 3 bases at J, with 5 bases between the two ends. Germline loops: CDR1 MNHNY, CDR2 SVGAGI (reference sequence). The CDR3 nucleotides read TGTGCCAGCAGTTACTCCCCCCACACCGGGGAGCTGTTTTTT. Translation gives CASSYSPHTGELFF.

This clonotype was observed once. The chain employs TRBV5-1 and TRBJ1-1; D is uncertain. There are 14 residues in the CDR3. Trimming stripped 0 bases from V and 2 bases from J, with 8 bases between. CDR1 and CDR2 from the germline V gene are SGHRS and YFSETQ. Written as DNA, the CDR3 is TGCGCCAGCAGCTTGGTGAGAGATAACACTGAAGCTTTCTTT. It translates to CASSLVRDNTEAFF.

This clonotype is a singleton in its sample. The V call is TRBV20-1, the J call TRBJ1-2; tentatively, D is TRBD1 (5 bases). Trimming took off 3 bases at V and 8 bases at J, with 16 bases between the two ends. The CDR3 loop spans 13 amino acids. From germline, CDR1 is DFQATT and CDR2 SNEGSKA (reference sequence). CDR3 loop: CSASRGTSGGYTF. The CDR3 coding sequence is TGCAGTGCTAGTAGGGGCACATCAGGAGGCTACACCTTC.

V usage is TRBV4-1 and J usage is TRBJ2-2, with 9 nucleotides matching TRBD1. The CDR3 is 16 amino acids. J was trimmed by 9 bases and V by 0 bases; bases with no gene match: 8. Germline lookup yields CDR1 MGHRA and CDR2 YSYEKL. The CDR3 nucleotides read TGCGCCAGCAGCCAAGATCCCACAGGGGGCTTTCGGGAGCTGTTTTTT. It codes for CASSQDPTGGFRELFF.

V is TRBV2 and J is TRBJ1-5; no firm D call. In germline, CDR1 is SNHLY, CDR2 FYNNEI. This CDR3 spans 13 amino acids. The germline V and J ends were trimmed by 7 bases and 4 bases, with 11 bases remaining between them. The CDR3 here is CASTFERNQPQHF. The CDR3 DNA follows: TGTGCCAGCACTTTCGAGAGGAATCAGCCCCAGCATTTT.

This clonotype was recorded a few times. The V and J genes are TRBV6-2 or TRBV6-3 and TRBJ2-1, with unresolved D. The length of the CDR3 is 14 residues. Per the germline V gene, CDR1 is MNHEY and CDR2 is SVGEGT. The V end lost 7 bases, the J end lost 4 bases, and 14 bases lay between the germline ends. Here the CDR3 reads CASTEAGFYNEQFF. CDR3 in DNA: TGTGCCAGCACAGAGGCAGGATTTTACAATGAGCAGTTCTTC.

This clonotype was seen only a few times. The CDR3 sequence: CASSSRAFREKLFF. The DNA of the CDR3 is TGTGCCAGCAGCTCCAGGGCGTTCCGGGAAAAACTGTTTTTT. This chain joins TRBV11-3 and TRBJ1-4; maybe TRBD1 (5 bases). CDR3 size: 14 residues. Deletions cut 4 bases from V and 8 bases from J, with 14 bases between. Looked up from germline, CDR1 is SGHNT and CDR2 is YENEEA.

Many counts were recorded for this clonotype. This sequence joins TRBV7-7 and TRBJ2-5, with TRBD1 as a possible D gene (6 bases). The CDR3 extends over 16 amino acids. Trimming removed 7 bases at V and 2 bases at J, with 20 bases between. The germline CDR1 and CDR2 sequences are SSHAT and FNYEAQ (reference sequence). The DNA of the CDR3 is TGTGCCAGCACCCCCTGGGGTGTAGGGACACAAGAGACCCAGTACTTC. Residues: CASTPWGVGTQETQYF.

This clonotype has more than one count but fewer than ten. The rearrangement links TRBV6-5 to TRBJ1-1, with D perhaps TRBD1 (6 bases). Per the germline V gene, CDR1 is MNHEY and CDR2 is SVGAGI. Trimming cost V 2 bases and J 5 bases, with 9 bases left between them. The CDR3 is made up of 13 amino acids. The CDR3 region is CASSYLGQTEAFF. For the CDR3, the DNA is TGTGCCAGCAGTTACCTAGGACAGACTGAAGCTTTCTTT.

The sample holds many counts of this clonotype. This chain links TRBV7-8 with TRBJ1-5, with TRBD1 as a possible D gene (6 bases). The CDR3 is 14 residues long. The V gene lost 5 bases and the J gene lost 3 bases, with 11 bases spanning the gap. Germline V gene lookup returns CDR1 SGHVS and CDR2 FQNEAQ. The CDR3 sequence is CASSTGQINQPQHF. CDR3 sequence (DNA): TGTGCCAGCAGCACGGGACAAATCAATCAGCCCCAGCATTTT.

This clonotype came up many times. The chain carries TRBV7-2 and TRBJ1-1; 7 nucleotides line up with TRBD1. The CDR3 length is 12 residues. V lost 7 bases, J lost 8 bases, and 7 bases stayed unmatched. Germline V gene sequence: CDR1 SGHTA, CDR2 FQGNSA. CDR3 sequence reads: CASTPGGQEAFF. The CDR3 DNA reads TGTGCCAGCACCCCGGGGGGACAGGAAGCTTTCTTT.

This clonotype was seen repeatedly, ten times or more. The V call is TRBV7-8, the J call TRBJ1-4; a weak D match, TRBD1 (5 bases). The germline V gene has CDR1 SGHVS and CDR2 FQNEAQ. V lost 6 bases, J lost 2 bases, and 13 bases lay in between. The CDR3 has 15 amino acids. Here the CDR3 DNA reads TGTGCCAGCAGTCGAAAGGGGTGGACTAATGAAAAACTGTTTTTT. This encodes CASSRKGWTNEKLFF.

This clonotype has a handful of counts. The chain couples TRBV7-9 to TRBJ1-4; a possible D gene is TRBD1 (6 bases). The CDR3 is 14 residues long. Between the trimmed V and J ends, which lost 3 bases and 7 bases, there was a span of 12 bases. From germline, CDR1 is SEHNR and CDR2 FQNEAQ (reference sequence). The CDR3 is CASSFGGGGEKLFF. The DNA of the CDR3 is TGTGCCAGCAGCTTCGGGGGGGGCGGTGAAAAACTGTTTTTT.